Presented here are 2 T cell receptor beta chains from one specimen sequenced in a study of T cell repertoires in cytomegalovirus infection. Their cognate antigens are unknown. TCRdb passed the reads through MiXCR, listing each CDR3 protein once. The sample comprises a few hundred thousand distinct CDR3 sequences, roughly 43% of which are singletons, and around 50% rests with the top ten. The sequences come from cultured PBMCs, collected from culture after CMV antigen stimulation. These receptors all come from a human donor in good health (CMV status not recorded). Some clones in this sample may be carry-over from other donors' samples.

V gene TRBV12-3 or TRBV12-4 combines with J gene TRBJ2-6; perhaps TRBD2 as D (5 bases). Trimming took 3 bases from V and 3 from J, leaving 9 bases between them. The CDR3 extends over 15 amino acids. The chain's CDR3 is CASSFRDGGANVLTF. In DNA, the CDR3 is TGTGCCAGCAGTTTCCGGGATGGTGGGGCCAACGTCCTGACTTTC.

This rearrangement joins TRBV20-1 to TRBJ2-3; tentative D call: TRBD1 (5 bases). In germline, CDR1 is DFQATT, CDR2 SNEGSKA (reference sequence). The germline V and J ends were trimmed by 5 bases and 11 bases, with 20 bases remaining between them. This CDR3 is built from 13 residues. This chain's CDR3 is CSASRRAAQGQYF. For the CDR3, the DNA is TGCAGTGCTTCGCGTAGGGCGGCCCAGGGGCAGTATTTT.